The T cell receptor (beta chain) described here comes from a study of T cells in Graves' hyperthyroidism and ophthalmopathy. Among the patients, aged 18 to 65, hyperthyroidism was newly diagnosed and had lasted under 2 months. There are many counts of this clonotype. As yet, its antigen is unknown. TCR beta CDR3 regions were amplified from RNA transcripts. The TCR CDR3 first-round RT-PCR relied on the HTBI primer set. TCRdb analysed the multiplex PCR reads with MiXCR anew, one entry per CDR3 protein. The sample has under 350,000 distinct CDR3 sequences, 21% seen once. Study findings and constraints: The model identified upcoming ophthalmopathy a median 6.5 months ahead of onset.

The CDR3 contains 15 residues. Trimming took off 4 bases at V and 0 bases at J, with 12 bases between the two ends. Germline V lookup: CDR1 MDHEN, CDR2 SYDVKM. The material sequenced was blood. This TCR was sampled from a woman between 45 and 65 years old with Graves' hyperthyroidism. V usage is TRBV28 and J usage is TRBJ1-2; no definite D call. The CDR3 spells CASSSPGPPNYGYTF. CDR3 nucleotide sequence: TGTGCCAGCAGTTCCCCGGGTCCCCCTAACTATGGCTACACCTTC.